This entry lists 16 T cell receptor beta chains sequenced from one sample in a study of T-cell memory formation after mild COVID-19. TCRdb independently ran MiXCR on the 5' RACE reads; one entry per CDR3 protein. Among 280,000 or so distinct CDR3 sequences, 7% to 10% were seen once, and the ten largest hold 22%. The sample consisted of PBMCs or a T cell subset sorted from them (not recorded which). The receptors come from a young man who had mild COVID-19 (a few samples of this study predate the infection). Cell type and time point are not known.

The sample holds a few counts of this clonotype. This chain links TRBV5-5 with TRBJ1-3; unclear D gene. V lost 0 bases to trimming and J lost 2 bases, with 6 bases between them. The germline V gene encodes CDR1 SGHKS and CDR2 YYEKEE (reference sequence). The CDR3 consists of 14 residues. The CDR3 DNA reads as TGTGCCAGCAGCTTGGGGTGGACTGGAAACACCATATATTTT. Residues: CASSLGWTGNTIYF.

This clonotype has more than one count but fewer than ten. The chain recombines TRBV5-1 with TRBJ2-2, with 9 bases identical to TRBD1. CDR1 SGHRS and CDR2 YFSETQ come from the germline V gene. The CDR3 totals 16 residues. V lost 4 bases to trimming and J lost 3 bases; unmatched junction nucleotides: 7. The CDR3 DNA sequence: TGCGCCAGCAGCCCCCCGGGACAGGGTCACACCGGGGAGCTGTTTTTT. It yields the protein CASSPPGQGHTGELFF.

This clonotype was counted at least ten times. The chain recombines TRBV20-1 with TRBJ1-1; 8 bases fit TRBD1. With V trimmed by 6 bases and J by 10 bases, 7 bases remained unmatched. The germline V gene encodes CDR1 DFQATT and CDR2 SNEGSKA (reference sequence). The CDR3 covers 11 residues. CDR3: CSAWGQAVAFF. Written as DNA, the CDR3 is TGCAGTGCGTGGGGACAGGCGGTAGCTTTCTTT.

This clonotype has a count of ten or more. This chain uses TRBV7-3 with TRBJ1-2; a weak D match, TRBD1 (5 bases). V was clipped by 5 bases and J by 6 bases, with 19 bases between them. The CDR3 extends over 15 amino acids. CDR1 SGHTA and CDR2 FQGTGA come from the germline V gene. The CDR3 here is CASSPNGGGPDGYTF. As DNA, the CDR3 is TGTGCCAGCAGCCCCAACGGGGGTGGCCCCGATGGCTACACCTTC. The full variable domain, completed using reference TRBV7-3 and TRBJ1-2, is GAGVSQTPSNKVTEKGKYVELRCDPISGHTALYWYRQSLGQGPEFLIYFQGTGAADDSGLPNDRFFAVRPEGSVSTLKIQRTERGDSAVYLCASSPNGGGPDGYTFGSGTRLTVV.

There are many counts of this clonotype. V and J are TRBV5-4 and TRBJ2-2, with D perhaps TRBD2 (5 bases). V lost 5 bases to trimming and J lost 3 bases, with 11 bases between them. The CDR3 sequence is 14 residues long. Germline V CDR1 and CDR2: SGHNT, YYREEE (reference sequence). As DNA, the CDR3 is TGTGCCAGCAGTATTCGGGGAGACACCGGGGAGCTGTTTTTT. Protein sequence: CASSIRGDTGELFF.

The CDR3 reads CASSQAAGEQPQHF. CDR3 nucleotide sequence: TGCGCCAGCAGCCAGGCGGCGGGAGAACAGCCCCAGCATTTT. V is TRBV4-1 and J is TRBJ1-5; no clear D gene. CDR1 and CDR2 from the germline V gene are MGHRA and YSYEKL. Between the trimmed V and J ends, which lost 3 bases and 7 bases, there was a span of 13 bases. The CDR3 is 14 residues long.

The genes are TRBV4-3 and TRBJ1-2; D is perhaps TRBD1 (5 bases). The germline V gene encodes CDR1 LGHNA and CDR2 YSLEER. V lost 0 bases, J lost 7 bases, and 21 bases lay in between. The CDR3 sequence is 17 residues long. CDR3 sequence: CASSQELPRWTSFGYTF. CDR3 nucleotide sequence: TGCGCCAGCAGCCAAGAGCTCCCCCGGTGGACAAGCTTTGGCTACACCTTC.

The CDR3 coding sequence is TGCGCCAGCACCCCGATACGAAGCTCCTACAATGAGCAGTTCTTC. Amino acid sequence: CASTPIRSSYNEQFF. The chain is built from TRBV5-1 and TRBJ2-1; D gene uncertain. Per the germline V gene, CDR1 is SGHRS and CDR2 is YFSETQ. The CDR3 contains 15 residues. Trimming pared 6 bases from V and 0 bases from J, leaving 13 bases between.

This clonotype has just a few counts. The genes are TRBV7-6 and TRBJ2-2; D remains ambiguous. Looked up from germline, CDR1 is SGHVS and CDR2 is FNYEAQ. The CDR3 is 15 amino acids. The V end was cut by 5 bases, the J end by 2 bases, with 12 bases between. CDR3 region: CASSGPDHNTGELFF. The CDR3 DNA sequence: TGTGCCAGCAGCGGGCCGGACCATAACACCGGGGAGCTGTTTTTT.

This clonotype has a handful of counts. The chain carries TRBV5-1 and TRBJ1-6, with D possibly being TRBD1 (5 bases). The V gene lost 1 base and the J gene lost 9 bases, with 17 bases spanning the gap. Germline CDR1 is SGHRS and CDR2 is YFSETQ. The CDR3 covers 16 residues. CDR3 region: CASSLRGAGSSSPLHF. The DNA of the CDR3 is TGCGCCAGCAGCTTGAGGGGTGCAGGCAGTTCTTCACCCCTCCACTTT. The full variable domain, with the rest looked up from reference TRBV5-1 and TRBJ1-6, is KAGVTQTPRYLIKTRGQQVTLSCSPISGHRSVSWYQQTPGQGLQFLFEYFSETQRNKGNFPGRFSGRQFSNSRSEMNVSTLELGDSALYLCASSLRGAGSSSPLHFGNGTRLTVT.

This chain links TRBV20-1 with TRBJ2-2; tentatively, D is TRBD2 (5 bases). Germline-derived CDR1 and CDR2 are DFQATT and SNEGSKA (reference sequence). Trimming pared 0 bases from V and 4 bases from J, leaving 6 bases between. The CDR3 length is 13 residues. The CDR3 DNA follows: TGCAGTGCTAGAGACGGGGTCACCGGGGAGCTGTTTTTT. This translates into CSARDGVTGELFF.

This clonotype has a handful of counts. This chain uses TRBV10-3 with TRBJ2-4; D is perhaps TRBD1 or TRBD2 (5 bases each). The CDR3 consists of 13 residues. CDR1 is ENHRY, CDR2 SYGVKD, per germline. V dropped 4 bases and J dropped 7 bases, with 11 bases sitting between them. The CDR3 DNA reads TGTGCCATCAGTGCGGGACCGGGGAACATTCAGTACTTC. Its protein is CAISAGPGNIQYF.

This clonotype showed up just a few times. The V call is TRBV29-1, the J call TRBJ2-1, with D possibly matching TRBD1 (6 bases). Trimming shortened V by 3 bases and J by 3 bases, and 15 bases separated the two germline ends. The CDR3 consists of 15 residues. The germline V gene encodes CDR1 SQVTM and CDR2 ANQGSEA. The CDR3 DNA sequence: TGCAGCGTTGAGCTAAGACAGGAGTACTACAATGAGCAGTTCTTC. It yields the protein CSVELRQEYYNEQFF.

This clonotype was observed at least ten times. The V gene is TRBV5-4, the J gene TRBJ2-3; no firm D call. Between the trimmed V and J ends, which lost 4 bases and 1 base, there was a span of 10 bases. Germline CDR1 SGHNT, CDR2 YYREEE (reference sequence). The CDR3 totals 14 residues. The CDR3 reads CASSPGYGTDTQYF. CDR3 in DNA: TGTGCCAGCAGCCCCGGGTACGGCACAGATACGCAGTATTTT.

This rearrangement joins TRBV5-6 to TRBJ2-7, with unresolved D. Trimming stripped 1 base from V and 3 bases from J, with 11 bases between. Germline lookup yields CDR1 SGHDT and CDR2 YYEEEE. CDR3 length: 14 amino acids. CDR3 residues: CASSLLDAHYEQYV. Written as DNA, the CDR3 is TGTGCCAGCAGCTTGTTGGACGCGCACTACGAGCAGTACGTC.

This clonotype came up a few times. J is TRBJ1-5 and V is TRBV20-1; weak D call: TRBD1 (5 bases). This CDR3 region has 14 residues. Trimming took 3 bases from V and 4 from J, leaving 13 bases between them. The germline V gene has CDR1 DFQATT and CDR2 SNEGSKA (reference sequence). CDR3 residues: CSASKGIANQPQHF. CDR3 DNA sequence: TGCAGTGCTAGCAAGGGGATAGCAAATCAGCCCCAGCATTTT.